Presented here are 9 T cell receptor beta chains from one specimen sequenced in a study of yellow fever vaccine responses in identical twins. TCRdb analysed the RT-PCR reads with MiXCR anew, one entry per CDR3 protein. The sample lists roughly 540 distinct CDR3 sequences, around 81% occurring once. Sequenced here: T cells from blood (PBMCs), unsorted or a sorted subset (not recorded which), sampled before or after yellow fever vaccination (not recorded which). These receptors came from a young woman who received the yellow fever vaccine.

This clonotype was counted only a few times. The J gene is TRBJ1-3, the V gene TRBV6-5; possibly TRBD1 for D (5 bases). This CDR3 is built from 14 residues. V was pared by 0 bases and J by 4 bases, with 7 bases between. Germline loops: CDR1 MNHEY, CDR2 SVGAGI. CDR3 nucleotide sequence: TGTGCCAGCAGTTACTCCGGGGCGGGAAACACCATATATTTT. Amino acids: CASSYSGAGNTIYF.

V is TRBV28 and J is TRBJ2-7; weak D call: TRBD2 (6 bases). The V gene lost 3 bases and the J gene lost 2 bases, with 17 bases spanning the gap. This CDR3 is 16 amino acids long. Germline V gene sequence: CDR1 MDHEN, CDR2 SYDVKM. CDR3 DNA sequence: TGTGCCAGCAGTTTGCCAAGACTAGTCCTCCCCTACGAGCAGTACTTC. It specifies CASSLPRLVLPYEQYF.

The V and J genes are TRBV29-1 and TRBJ2-1, with TRBD2 identical over 11 bases. The CDR3 runs 13 residues. V shed 6 bases and J 7 bases; nucleotides not matched to a gene: 5. Germline CDR1 reads SQVTM; CDR2 reads ANQGSEA. DNA of the CDR3: TGCAGCGTGATAGCGGGAGGGAGGAATGAGCAGTTCTTC. Protein: CSVIAGGRNEQFF.

The chain carries TRBV13 and TRBJ2-7; 9 bases map to TRBD1. V dropped 2 bases and J dropped 2; count of bases not matched to a gene: 1. CDR3 length: 14 residues. In germline, CDR1 is PRHDT, CDR2 FYEKMQ (reference sequence). In nucleotides, the CDR3 is TGTGCCAGCAGCTTAAGACAGGGGGCCTACGAGCAGTACTTC. This sequence encodes CASSLRQGAYEQYF.

This clonotype occurred once. The J gene is TRBJ1-2, the V gene TRBV15; possible D gene TRBD1, 5 bases. The V end lost 4 bases, the J end lost 4 bases, and 13 bases lay between the germline ends. The CDR3 spans 14 residues. Germline V gene sequence: CDR1 LNHNV, CDR2 YYDKDF (reference sequence). CDR3 protein: CATSTTGTPYGYTF. The CDR3 DNA is TGTGCCACCAGCACAACCGGGACCCCCTATGGCTACACCTTC.

The chain is built from TRBV18 and TRBJ1-1, with 7 bases identical to TRBD1. The J segment lost 1 base and the V segment lost 1 base, leaving 0 bases of the junction unmatched. The CDR3 consists of 14 residues. Germline V gives CDR1 KGHSH, CDR2 LQKENI. In DNA form, the CDR3 reads TGTGCCAGCTCACCACGACAGGGGAACACTGAAGCTTTCTTT. Its protein product is CASSPRQGNTEAFF. Using reference TRBV18 and TRBJ1-1 for the parts outside the CDR3, the full variable domain is NAGVMQNPRHLVRRRGQEARLRCSPMKGHSHVYWYRQLPEEGLKFMVYLQKENIIDESGMPKERFSAEFPKEGPSILRIQQVVRGDSAAYFCASSPRQGNTEAFFGQGTRLTVV.

The rearrangement uses TRBV13 and TRBJ2-5, with 9 bases fitting TRBD2. Germline assignment: CDR1 PRHDT and CDR2 FYEKMQ (reference sequence). Trimming removed 6 bases from V and 5 bases from J; junction bases left unmatched: 7. The CDR3 is 14 residues long. CDR3 protein: CASRIGLAYETQYF. The DNA of the CDR3 is TGTGCCAGCAGGATAGGACTAGCGTACGAGACCCAGTACTTC.

The V and J genes are TRBV15 and TRBJ1-1; unclear D gene. The CDR3 sequence is 14 residues long. V was cut by 0 bases and J by 5 bases, with 10 bases left in between. CDR1 and CDR2 from the germline V gene are LNHNV and YYDKDF (reference sequence). CDR3 sequence reads: CATSRDVEVTEAFF. The CDR3 DNA follows: TGTGCCACCAGCAGAGATGTCGAGGTGACTGAAGCTTTCTTT.

The gene calls are TRBV2 and TRBJ2-4; D might be TRBD2 (6 bases). Trimming shortened V by 6 bases and J by 8 bases, and 14 bases separated the two germline ends. This CDR3 is 13 amino acids long. Germline V gene data show CDR1 as SNHLY and CDR2 as FYNNEI. This CDR3 reads CASRTSSADIQYF. The DNA of the CDR3 is TGTGCCAGCAGAACTAGCTCAGCTGACATTCAGTACTTC. The full variable domain, completed using reference TRBV2 and TRBJ2-4, is EPEVTQTPSHQVTQMGQEVILRCVPISNHLYFYWYRQILGQKVEFLVSFYNNEISEKSEIFDDQFSVERPDGSNFTLKIRSTKLEDSAMYFCASRTSSADIQYFGAGTRLSVL.